This TCR beta chain was sequenced for a study of regulatory T cells in long-lasting Graves disease. This clonotype showed up many times. What it binds is not known. V lost 8 bases to trimming and J lost 2 bases, with 13 bases between them. The germline CDR1 and CDR2 sequences are MNHEY and SMNVEV (reference sequence). This CDR3 has 13 amino acids. Arm-PCR with iRepertoire HTBI primers amplified the CDR3 regions for these TCR beta libraries. TCRdb re-analysed the multiplex PCR reads in MiXCR, keeping a single row per CDR3 protein. The table has roughly 420,000 distinct CDR3 sequences, approximately 15% seen once. Time point defined: newly diagnosed GD, antithyroid drugs for less than 3 months. PBMC RNA served as the TCR library source. Study-level results: Preferential use of TRBV28, TRBJ1-2 and TRBJ2-5 was seen in persistent disease.

These data also formed part of another study, on T cells in Graves' hyperthyroidism and ophthalmopathy. Turning to that study: When the TCR CDR3 underwent first-round RT-PCR, the HTBI primer set was used.

The sample consisted of peripheral blood mononuclear cells (PBMCs), taken at new diagnosis, from a patient treated with antithyroid drugs. The sequence came from a woman aged 50 to 60 with Graves disease. The chain couples TRBV27 to TRBJ2-7, with D hard to call. The CDR3 region has the DNA TGTGCCAGCGGAAATAACCCCACCTACGAGCAGTACTTC. Encoded protein: CASGNNPTYEQYF.